This T cell receptor (beta chain) was identified during a study of blood T cells in healthy people across ages. A J-beta primer mix and a sample-barcoded 5' primer were used in a second PCR of about 7 to 12 cycles. TCRdb independently ran MiXCR on the 5' RACE reads; one entry per CDR3 protein. The table lists approximately 1.5 million distinct CDR3 sequences, about 42% of them singletons. With regard to this clonotype: Its specificity is not known.

General study points: Researchers said unsorted PBMCs prevented a conclusive naive versus antigen-experienced comparison.

Trimming took off 7 bases at V and 3 bases at J, with 17 bases between the two ends. The CDR3 length is 14 residues. CDR1 and CDR2 from the germline V gene are DFQATT and SNEGSKA (reference sequence). The chain employs TRBV20-1 and TRBJ2-3, with D possibly called TRBD1 or TRBD2 (5 bases each). This sequence originates from a woman between 18 and 29 years old in good health. The sequenced sample consisted of blood. The CDR3 DNA reads as TGCAGTGTAGGCGGGCGGACAAGGACAGATACGCAGTATTTT. Amino acid sequence: CSVGGRTRTDTQYF.